Presented here are 23 T cell receptor beta chains from one specimen sequenced in a study of cytomegalovirus exposure and HLA in healthy donors (dated by TCRdb to the late 2010s). The library was generated by the immunoSEQ multiplex PCR assay. The multiplex PCR relied on a mix of 60 forward primers for TCR Vbeta segments and 13 reverse primers for TCR Jbeta segments. TCRdb obtained this table from immuneACCESS and retained in-frame rearrangements with V and J assigned. These tables miss some clones; where compared with another copy, unresolved V genes account for less than half of the shortfall, and the remainder is unexplained. The sample table records approximately 130,000 clones; around 77% of these occur just once. The top ten constitute more than 0.95% of the sample. Sequencing was done on a sample of PBMCs. The receptors were gathered from a man over 45 in good health and CMV-seronegative.

This clone was seen a handful of times. For the CDR3, the DNA is TGTGCCAGCAGCTTAGCAGGGACATCGTCCCACGAGCAGTACTTC. Protein: CASSLAGTSSHEQYF. The chain recombines TRBV28 with TRBJ2-7, with D perhaps matching TRBD1 (6 bases). CDR3 length equals 15 residues. V was cut by 6 bases and J by 5 bases, with 20 bases left in between. Germline-derived CDR1 and CDR2 are MDHEN and SYDVKM. Using reference TRBV28 and TRBJ2-7 for the parts outside the CDR3, the full variable domain is DVKVTQSSRYLVKRTGEKVFLECVQDMDHENMFWYRQDPGLGLRLIYFSYDVKMKEKGDIPEGYSVSREKKERFSLILESASTNQTSMYLCASSLAGTSSHEQYFGPGTRLTVT.

The CDR3 DNA follows: TGTGCCAGCAGCACTACAGGGGTTTTCAATCAGCCCCAGCATTTT. Amino acid sequence: CASSTTGVFNQPQHF. This chain links TRBV7-8 with TRBJ1-5, with 7 bases matching TRBD1. The CDR3 is 15 amino acids. Germline V gene lookup returns CDR1 SGHVS and CDR2 FQNEAQ. V lost 5 bases, J lost 3 bases, and 7 bases stayed unmatched.

V is TRBV25-1 and J is TRBJ1-4; tentatively, D is TRBD1 (5 bases). The CDR3 is made up of 18 amino acids. Germline-derived CDR1 and CDR2 are MGHDK and SYGVNS. V gave up 4 bases and J gave up 2 bases, with 20 bases separating them. The CDR3 protein is CASSGRREDWRTNEKLFF. CDR3 DNA: TGTGCCAGCAGTGGTCGCAGGGAAGATTGGCGGACTAATGAAAAACTGTTTTTT.

This chain uses TRBV28 with TRBJ1-1; D unclear. With 2 bases removed from V and 3 bases from J, the gap between germline ends came to 10 bases. The CDR3 length is 14 residues. Germline V gene sequence: CDR1 MDHEN, CDR2 SYDVKM. The CDR3 bases are TGTGCCAGCAGTTTAGAAACGGTCCACACTGAAGCTTTCTTT. Its protein product is CASSLETVHTEAFF.

This chain uses TRBV9 with TRBJ1-2; 9 bases are shared with TRBD1. Germline V gene lookup returns CDR1 SGDLS and CDR2 YYNGEE. The V and J ends lost 4 bases and 6 bases, in that order; junction bases with no gene match: 7. CDR3 length: 14 residues. The CDR3, as DNA: TGTGCCAGCAGCAGAGCCGGGACAGGGAATGGCTACACCTTC. Translated, it gives CASSRAGTGNGYTF.

V usage is TRBV28 and J usage is TRBJ2-4; TRBD2 matches 8 bases. This CDR3 region has 16 residues. Germline V CDR1 and CDR2: MDHEN, SYDVKM. V gave up 6 bases and J gave up 0 bases; unmatched junction bases: 7. This CDR3 is CASRDSGTLAKNIQYF. The CDR3 nucleotides are TGTGCCAGCAGGGATAGCGGGACTCTAGCCAAAAACATTCAGTACTTC. The variable domain in full, completed from reference TRBV28 and TRBJ2-4, reads DVKVTQSSRYLVKRTGEKVFLECVQDMDHENMFWYRQDPGLGLRLIYFSYDVKMKEKGDIPEGYSVSREKKERFSLILESASTNQTSMYLCASRDSGTLAKNIQYFGAGTRLSVL.

The chain recombines TRBV4-1 with TRBJ2-7; D not certain. There are 12 residues in the CDR3. Per the germline V gene, CDR1 is MGHRA and CDR2 is YSYEKL. The ends were cut back, 2 bases at V and 6 bases at J, with 8 bases in the middle. Written as DNA, the CDR3 is TGCGCCAGCAGCCAACTACTCGGCGAGCAGTACTTC. Translation: CASSQLLGEQYF.

The chain links TRBV25-1 to TRBJ2-2, with D uncertain. CDR3 length: 15 residues. V lost 6 bases and J 1 base, leaving 12 bases between the germline ends. Per the germline V gene, CDR1 is MGHDK and CDR2 is SYGVNS. CDR3 protein: CASSTPFLNTGELFF. The DNA for the CDR3 is TGTGCCAGCAGCACACCTTTCTTGAACACCGGGGAGCTGTTTTTT.

V is TRBV6-1 and J is TRBJ1-5; D call uncertain. Trimming left V 0 bases short and J 3 bases short, with 12 bases between. Germline lookup yields CDR1 MNHNS and CDR2 SASEGT. The CDR3 covers 16 residues. CDR3 region: CASSEARRNYNQPQHF. As DNA, the CDR3 is TGTGCCAGCAGTGAAGCCCGACGGAACTACAATCAGCCCCAGCATTTT.

The chain employs TRBV5-1 and TRBJ1-1, with TRBD1 as a possible D gene (5 bases). CDR3 length: 13 residues. CDR1 and CDR2 (germline): SGHRS, YFSETQ. Trimming cost V 0 bases and J 5 bases, with 8 bases left between them. The CDR3 here is CASSLVGDTEAFF. As DNA, the CDR3 is TGCGCCAGCAGCTTGGTAGGGGATACTGAAGCTTTCTTT. The full variable domain, completed using reference TRBV5-1 and TRBJ1-1, is KAGVTQTPRYLIKTRGQQVTLSCSPISGHRSVSWYQQTPGQGLQFLFEYFSETQRNKGNFPGRFSGRQFSNSRSEMNVSTLELGDSALYLCASSLVGDTEAFFGQGTRLTVV.

V is TRBV7-9 and J is TRBJ2-1, with D perhaps matching TRBD2 (6 bases). The CDR3 totals 17 residues. V lost 2 bases, J lost 7 bases, and 21 bases lay in between. Germline V CDR1 and CDR2: SEHNR, FQNEAQ (reference sequence). This chain's CDR3 is CASSLRPLLATTNEQFF. In DNA form, the CDR3 reads TGTGCCAGCAGCTTACGCCCCTTACTAGCAACCACGAATGAGCAGTTCTTC.

J is TRBJ2-2 and V is TRBV18; possibly TRBD1 for D (5 bases). In germline, CDR1 is KGHSH, CDR2 LQKENI. Trimming took 1 base from V and 1 from J, leaving 13 bases between them. This CDR3 region has 17 residues. CDR3 in DNA: TGTGCCAGCTCACCACTAATCCAGGGCATGAACACCGGGGAGCTGTTTTTT. Protein sequence: CASSPLIQGMNTGELFF. Based on the CDR3 plus reference TRBV18 and TRBJ2-2, the full variable domain is NAGVMQNPRHLVRRRGQEARLRCSPMKGHSHVYWYRQLPEEGLKFMVYLQKENIIDESGMPKERFSAEFPKEGPSILRIQQVVRGDSAAYFCASSPLIQGMNTGELFFGEGSRLTVL.

The V gene is TRBV7-6, the J gene TRBJ2-2; 8 bases agree with TRBD2. The germline gives CDR1 SGHVS, CDR2 FNYEAQ. The V segment lost 5 bases and the J segment 6 bases; nucleotides outside the gene matches: 8. This CDR3 has 15 amino acids. The CDR3, as DNA: TGTGCCAGCAGCCGAAGCGGGAGTCGGGCCGGGGAGCTGTTTTTT. This translates into CASSRSGSRAGELFF.

The rearrangement joins TRBV28 to TRBJ2-2, with a tentative D call TRBD1 (6 bases). V was clipped by 8 bases and J by 1 base, with 8 bases between them. This CDR3 contains 13 residues. The germline V gene encodes CDR1 MDHEN and CDR2 SYDVKM. This CDR3 reads CASEQGNTGELFF. CDR3 nucleotides: TGTGCCAGCGAACAGGGGAACACCGGGGAGCTGTTTTTT.

On this clone: The junction departs from germline at one end; a sequencing error may be responsible. This sequence joins TRBV10-3 and TRBJ2-7, with unresolved D. In germline, CDR1 is ENHRY, CDR2 SYGVKD. This CDR3 region has 13 residues. CDR3 bases: TGTGCCATCAGTGAGCAGGCTGCCTACGGGCAGTACTTC. It is translated as CAISEQAAYGQYF.

The chain uses TRBV18 and TRBJ1-2; D gene unclear. CDR3 length: 13 residues. With 1 base removed from V and 7 bases from J, the gap between germline ends came to 10 bases. Germline values: CDR1 KGHSH, CDR2 LQKENI. In DNA, the CDR3 is TGTGCCAGCTCACCACGGACGGAGGGTGGCTACACCTTC. This gives the protein CASSPRTEGGYTF.

A note on this clone: Distinct nucleotide sequences in the sample also encode this CDR3. This rearrangement joins TRBV15 to TRBJ2-7; possible D gene TRBD1, 5 bases. The V end was cut by 4 bases, the J end by 1 base, with 17 bases between. The CDR3 has 16 amino acids. Per the germline V gene, CDR1 is LNHNV and CDR2 is YYDKDF (reference sequence). The chain's CDR3 is CATSIFYPTVSYEQYF. The CDR3 nucleotides read TGTGCCACCAGCATCTTCTACCCGACAGTTTCCTACGAGCAGTACTTC.

The table lists this clone with a few counts. V and J are TRBV27 and TRBJ1-1, with 10 bases fitting TRBD1. Germline V CDR1 and CDR2: MNHEY, SMNVEV (reference sequence). The V and J ends lost 5 bases and 5 bases, in that order; junction bases with no gene match: 8. The CDR3 loop spans 15 amino acids. The CDR3 here is CASSLRTGGGTEAFF. Written as DNA, the CDR3 is TGTGCCAGCAGTCTACGGACAGGGGGTGGGACTGAAGCTTTCTTT.

This rearrangement joins TRBV7-6 to TRBJ2-3; TRBD2 matches at 7 bases. Germline V CDR1 and CDR2: SGHVS, FNYEAQ. V dropped 5 bases and J dropped 0; count of bases not matched to a gene: 11. The CDR3 loop spans 17 amino acids. In DNA form, the CDR3 reads TGTGCCAGCAGCCGCAGGCCTAGCGGATCTAGCACAGATACGCAGTATTTT. Its protein product is CASSRRPSGSSTDTQYF.

The chain links TRBV28 to TRBJ1-2, with D maybe TRBD1 (5 bases). This CDR3 has 12 residues. Germline V gene sequence: CDR1 MDHEN, CDR2 SYDVKM. Trimming stripped 4 bases from V and 7 bases from J, with 10 bases between. CDR3 amino acids: CASSSLTVGYTF. The CDR3 DNA is TGTGCCAGCAGTTCCCTGACAGTTGGCTACACCTTC.

V gene TRBV18 combines with J gene TRBJ1-1; 7 bases map to TRBD1. The ends lost 3 bases at V and 0 bases at J; junction bases unmatched: 7. CDR1 is KGHSH and CDR2 is LQKENI in the germline V gene. The CDR3 consists of 16 residues. CDR3 residues: CASSPGLGQMNTEAFF. DNA for the CDR3: TGTGCCAGCTCACCGGGCTTGGGACAGATGAACACTGAAGCTTTCTTT. The entire variable domain, with the rest obtained from reference TRBV18 and TRBJ1-1, is as follows: NAGVMQNPRHLVRRRGQEARLRCSPMKGHSHVYWYRQLPEEGLKFMVYLQKENIIDESGMPKERFSAEFPKEGPSILRIQQVVRGDSAAYFCASSPGLGQMNTEAFFGQGTRLTVV.

The J gene is TRBJ2-5, the V gene TRBV19; 11 bases fit TRBD2. Trimming took 7 bases from V and 1 from J; bases not matched to a gene: 8. The CDR3 is made up of 16 amino acids. The germline V gene has CDR1 LNHDA and CDR2 SQIVND (reference sequence). CDR3 bases: TGTGCCAGTATTCCCACTGGGACTAGCGGCCAAGAGACCCAGTACTTC. It encodes CASIPTGTSGQETQYF.

The chain combines TRBV6-6 with TRBJ2-2; weak D call: TRBD2 (6 bases). The V gene lost 9 bases and the J gene lost 1 base, with 12 bases spanning the gap. The CDR3 covers 14 residues. Germline lookup yields CDR1 MNHNY and CDR2 SVGAGI (reference sequence). CDR3 nucleotide sequence: TGTGCCAGTATACCCGGGGGGAACACCGGGGAGCTGTTTTTT. This translates into CASIPGGNTGELFF.